These T cell receptor beta chains were read from a single sample in a study of T cell responses to AZD1222 COVID-19 vaccine. Clones were read by immunoSEQ multiplex PCR, and TCRdb kept only the in-frame ones, dropping some. The table lists 100,000 to 120,000 clones, 70% to 90% of them singletons. Sequencing was performed on peripheral blood, taken 28 days after the second AZD1222 dose. These receptors all stem from an adult who received the AZD1222 COVID-19 vaccine. The CDR3 runs from the conserved cysteine through the conserved F or W. D genes are given only for firm matches. Clone size, where shown, is once, few, many, or a class for clones that have expanded.

NA	NA	TRBV4-1	TRBJ1-2	TGCGCCAGCAGCCAAGTTGCAGTCACGGATTATGGCTACACCTTC	CASSQVAVTDYGYTF
TRBD2	NA	TRBV2	TRBJ2-5	TGTGCCAGCACCGGGGGGGTGGCGGAGACCCAGTACTTC	CASTGGVAETQYF
NA	NA	TRBV18	TRBJ1-4	TGTGCCAGCTCACCACCCGGACCTAAAGAACTGTTTTTT	CASSPPGPKELFF
TRBD1	NA	TRBV18	TRBJ1-5	TGTGCCAGCTCACCACCGTCTTCCAGGGGGCCGAACCAGCCCCAGCATTTT	CASSPPSSRGPNQPQHF
NA	few	TRBV7-2	TRBJ1-1	TGTGCCAGCAGCTTATCGACCGACACTGAAGCTTTCTTT	CASSLSTDTEAFF
NA	once	TRBV21-1	TRBJ1-6	TGTGCCAGCAGCAAAGGGGTAGGGGGGTTCGGTAATTCACCCCTCCACTTT	CASSKGVGGFGNSPLHF
NA	NA	TRBV13	TRBJ1-2	TGTGCCAGCAGCTTACGACACTATGGCTACACCTTC	CASSLRHYGYTF
NA	many	TRBV6-4	TRBJ2-2	TGTGCCAGCAGTGTCACGATCCCCGGGGAGCTGTTTTTT	CASSVTIPGELFF
NA	NA	TRBV18	TRBJ2-7	TGTGCCAGCTCACCAACACCATCCTACGAGCAGTACTTC	CASSPTPSYEQYF
NA	NA	TRBV28	TRBJ2-7	TGTGCCAGCAGTCTCTCAGGTACGAGGACCTACGAGCAGTACTTC	CASSLSGTRTYEQYF
NA	NA	TRBV29-1	TRBJ2-7	TGCAGCGTTGGCGGGCCAGCAGGAGAGCAGTACTTC	CSVGGPAGEQYF
NA	NA	TRBV7-9	TRBJ1-2	TGTGCCAGCAGCTTCGATTTGAGTAACTATGGCTACACCTTC	CASSFDLSNYGYTF
TRBD1	NA	TRBV19	TRBJ2-7	TGTGCCAGTAGTACCCCCCCAGGACAGGGTCGGGCCGAGCAGTACTTC	CASSTPPGQGRAEQYF
TRBD1	NA	TRBV9	TRBJ1-5	TGTGCCAGCAGCCCGGACAGGACTAATCAGCCCCAGCATTTT	CASSPDRTNQPQHF
NA	NA	TRBV2	TRBJ2-1	TGTGCCAGCAGTGAATCGAGGGCCGGCGAGCAGTTCTTC	CASSESRAGEQFF
TRBD2	NA	TRBV6-4	TRBJ2-1	TGTGCCAGCAGTTCCACTAGCGGGGGGGGGAATGAGCAGTTCTTC	CASSSTSGGGNEQFF
NA	once	TRBV27	TRBJ2-3	TGTGCCGACCAGGACGGCGAGGGGATAGATACGCAGTATTTT	CADQDGEGIDTQYF
NA	NA	TRBV6-5	TRBJ2-1	TGTGCCAGCACCCTCGGGGTGGGGCTCTACAATGAGCAGTTCTTC	CASTLGVGLYNEQFF
TRBD1	NA	TRBV4-1	TRBJ2-7	TGCGCCAGCAGCCACATATCCGGGACAGTCTCCTACGAGCAGTACTTC	CASSHISGTVSYEQYF
NA	NA	TRBV20-1	TRBJ1-2	TGCAGTGCTAGTACGGTCGAACAGACCAACTATGGCTACACCTTC	CSASTVEQTNYGYTF
NA	NA	TRBV2	TRBJ1-1	TGTGCCAGCAGTGTCCTTCTGAACACTGAAGCTTTCTTT	CASSVLLNTEAFF
NA	NA	TRBV7-2	TRBJ1-3	TGTGCCAGCAGCTTGGTCCCGCCAGGGTTGGGTGGAAACACCATATATTTT	CASSLVPPGLGGNTIYF